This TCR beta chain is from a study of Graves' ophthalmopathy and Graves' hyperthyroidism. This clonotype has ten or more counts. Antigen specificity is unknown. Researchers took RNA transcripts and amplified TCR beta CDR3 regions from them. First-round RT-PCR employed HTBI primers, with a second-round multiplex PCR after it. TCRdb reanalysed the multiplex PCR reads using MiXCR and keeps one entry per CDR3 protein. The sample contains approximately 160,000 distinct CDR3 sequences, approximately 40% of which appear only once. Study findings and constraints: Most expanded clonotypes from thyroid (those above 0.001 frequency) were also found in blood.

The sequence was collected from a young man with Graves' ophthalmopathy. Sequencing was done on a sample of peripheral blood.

CDR3 amino acids: CASSLRRNEGYTF. The CDR3 nucleotides are TGTGCCAGCAGCTTACGGAGGAATGAAGGCTACACCTTC. The chain links TRBV7-2 to TRBJ1-2, with D unclear. V lost 2 bases and J lost 8, with 12 bases in between. The CDR3 runs 13 residues. CDR1 and CDR2 (germline): SGHTA, FQGNSA. Complete variable domain (other parts from reference TRBV7-2 and TRBJ1-2): GAGVSQSPSNKVTEKGKDVELRCDPISGHTALYWYRQSLGQGLEFLIYFQGNSAPDKSGLPSDRFSAERTGGSVSTLTIQRTQQEDSAVYLCASSLRRNEGYTFGSGTRLTVV.